The rows below give T cell receptor beta chains drawn from one sample of a study of T cell repertoires in MIS-A myocarditis. Sequenced by immunoSEQ multiplex PCR; TCRdb stores in-frame clones only, minus some. Of more than 650 clones listed, 84% were seen once; the top ten hold about 15%. The specimen was pericardium tissue obtained at autopsy. The receptor source for this set is a man younger than 35 with fulminant myocarditis from multisystem inflammatory syndrome in adults (MIS-A) after COVID-19. Each CDR3 is given with its conserved first and last residue. D genes are given only for firm matches. Clone size appears in some rows only: once, few, many, or a class for an expanded clone.

J gene,CDR3 length,clone size,V gene,D gene,CDR3 DNA,CDR3 protein
TRBJ1-5,13,NA,TRBV12-3/TRBV12-4,NA,TGTGCCAGCCACGGCGGGGTCAATCAGCCCCAGCATTTT,CASHGGVNQPQHF
TRBJ1-6,14,NA,TRBV6-6,TRBD1,TGTGCCAGCAGTTTCGGGACAGCGGGCGAACCCCTCCACTTT,CASSFGTAGEPLHF
TRBJ2-5,17,NA,TRBV7-2,TRBD2,TGTGCCAGCAGCCTACAGGCGGGGCGGGGGGTTCAAGAGACCCAGTACTTC,CASSLQAGRGVQETQYF
TRBJ1-1,13,NA,TRBV25-1,TRBD1,TGTGCCAGCAGTGACAGGGGGCTTGGGAATGCTTTCTTT,CASSDRGLGNAFF
TRBJ2-7,12,NA,TRBV10-2,TRBD1,TGCGCCAGCGGACAGGGGAGGTACGAGCAGTACTTC,CASGQGRYEQYF
TRBJ1-3,12,once,TRBV25-1,NA,TGTGCCAGCAGCCCCGGGGGTGGCACCATATATTTT,CASSPGGGTIYF
TRBJ1-3,14,NA,TRBV10-3,NA,TGTGCCGCCCTGGACAGTGGACTCGGAAACACCATATATTTT,CAALDSGLGNTIYF
TRBJ2-7,15,NA,TRBV7-8,NA,TGTGCCAGCAGCCTACAACAGGGTCCCTCCTACGAGCAGTACTTC,CASSLQQGPSYEQYF
TRBJ2-7,14,NA,TRBV15,NA,TGTGCCACCAGCAGAGTGAGGGCTAGCGACGAGCAGTACTTC,CATSRVRASDEQYF
TRBJ2-7,14,NA,TRBV7-9,NA,TGTGCCAGCAGCTTAGGAGGGCTTCTGTACGAGCAGTACTTC,CASSLGGLLYEQYF
TRBJ2-5,13,NA,TRBV11-3,NA,TGTGCCAGCAGCCTCAATAGTCTAGAGACCCAGTACTTC,CASSLNSLETQYF
TRBJ1-6,15,NA,TRBV6-6,NA,TGTGCCAGCAGTCACGACCGGGTCCTTGGGTCACCCCTCCACTTT,CASSHDRVLGSPLHF
TRBJ1-2,15,NA,TRBV11-3,TRBD1,TGTGCCAGCAGCTTCATAGGACAGGGAACGAATGGCTACACCTTC,CASSFIGQGTNGYTF
TRBJ1-4,14,once,TRBV25-1,NA,TGTGCCAGCAGTGCTACAGGGACCAATGAAAAACTGTTTTTT,CASSATGTNEKLFF
TRBJ2-5,15,NA,TRBV28,NA,TGTGCCAGCAGTCTACCCTCCCGGAATAGAGAGACCCAGTACTTC,CASSLPSRNRETQYF
TRBJ1-6,15,NA,TRBV9,TRBD1,TGTGCCAGCAGCGTAGCGGGGACAGGTTGGTCACCCCTCCACTTT,CASSVAGTGWSPLHF
TRBJ1-1,14,NA,TRBV30,TRBD1,TGTGCCTGGAGTGAAATACTGGGACAGATCGAAGCTTTCTTT,CAWSEILGQIEAFF
TRBJ1-2,17,large,TRBV9,TRBD1,TGTGCCAGCAGCCCCCAGGCCCCCGGGACAGGGAATTCGGGCTACACCTTC,CASSPQAPGTGNSGYTF
TRBJ2-2,15,NA,TRBV4-1,NA,TGCGCCAGCAGCCACCCTTCAAGGAGCACCGGGGAGCTGTTTTTT,CASSHPSRSTGELFF
TRBJ2-7,15,NA,TRBV2,NA,TGTGCCAGCAGCCTCTCGGGAGCCTCCTCCTACGAGCAGTACTTC,CASSLSGASSYEQYF
TRBJ2-7,13,NA,TRBV28,NA,TGTGCCAGCAGTTTAAGTACCTGGGGGCACGGGTACTTC,CASSLSTWGHGYF
TRBJ1-1,14,NA,TRBV5-1,NA,TGCGCCAGCAGCTTGGGGGGAGGGGGCACTGAAGCTTTCTTT,CASSLGGGGTEAFF
TRBJ1-5,14,NA,TRBV27,NA,TGTGCCAGCAGTTTATCCCCATTTACTCAGCCCCAGCATTTT,CASSLSPFTQPQHF
TRBJ1-1,13,NA,TRBV5-6,NA,TGTGCCAGCAGCTTCGGCCCCCGGATGGGAGCTTTCTTT,CASSFGPRMGAFF
TRBJ2-2,15,NA,TRBV11-2,NA,TGTGCCAGCAGCTTTAGCGGGACAGAGACCGGGGAGCTGTTTTTT,CASSFSGTETGELFF
TRBJ2-3,15,few,TRBV6-1,TRBD1,TGTGCCAGCAGTGAAGGGGACAGGGAGGGAGATACGCAGTATTTT,CASSEGDREGDTQYF
TRBJ1-2,17,NA,TRBV28,TRBD1,TGTGCCAGCAGTGCCGGGACAGGGTCCCGCATCGCCTATGGCTACACCTTC,CASSAGTGSRIAYGYTF
TRBJ1-1,17,NA,TRBV7-9,TRBD1,TGTGCCAGCTCAACGTGGGACAGGGCCTTCTTCAACACTGAAGCTTTCTTT,CASSTWDRAFFNTEAFF
TRBJ2-7,15,NA,TRBV4-1,TRBD1,TGCGCCAGCAGTAGTACGGGACAGGGGTTGGGGGAGCAGTACTTC,CASSSTGQGLGEQYF
TRBJ2-7,14,NA,TRBV6-5,TRBD1,TGTGCCAGCAGTACCGACAGGGCCCTTGGAGAGCAGTACTTC,CASSTDRALGEQYF
TRBJ1-1,13,NA,TRBV27,NA,TGTGCCAGCAGTTTAGCCCCCAAAACTGAAGCTTTCTTT,CASSLAPKTEAFF
TRBJ1-3,14,NA,TRBV6-5,NA,TGTGCCAGCAGTACAGACTACTCTGGAAACACCATATATTTT,CASSTDYSGNTIYF
TRBJ1-5,14,NA,TRBV6-5,NA,TGTGCCAGCAGTCCCGACAATAGCAATCAGCCCCAGCATTTT,CASSPDNSNQPQHF
TRBJ2-1,17,NA,TRBV27,NA,TGTGCCAGCGGACCTCGAGGTAGCCTGTTCGCGTACAATGAGCAGTTCTTC,CASGPRGSLFAYNEQFF
TRBJ2-1,15,NA,TRBV6-1,NA,TGTGCCAGCAGTGAAGCTTCCAGCGGGTACAATGAGCAGTTCTTC,CASSEASSGYNEQFF
TRBJ2-5,16,once,TRBV10-3,TRBD2,TGTGCCATCAGAGAACCGGGACTAGGTCTTGGGGAGACCCAGTACTTC,CAIREPGLGLGETQYF
TRBJ1-6,14,NA,TRBV6-1,NA,TGTGCCAGCAGTGAACAGGGAGTTGATTCACCCCTCCACTTT,CASSEQGVDSPLHF
TRBJ2-7,13,NA,TRBV30,TRBD1,TGTGCCTGGAGTGTGGGACAGGGCTACGAGCAGTACTTC,CAWSVGQGYEQYF
TRBJ2-1,12,few,TRBV11-2,NA,TGTGCCAGCAGCTTAGATCTCAATGAGCAGTTCTTC,CASSLDLNEQFF
TRBJ1-2,15,NA,TRBV11-2,TRBD1,TGTGCCAGCAGCGTCCATCAGGGGGACGGCTATGGCTACACCTTC,CASSVHQGDGYGYTF
TRBJ1-2,13,NA,TRBV29-1,TRBD1,TGCAGCGTATGGACAGGTTTTAGCTATGGCTACACCTTC,CSVWTGFSYGYTF
TRBJ2-5,14,NA,TRBV28,NA,TGTGCCAGCAGTTTCATCCTCAGACAAGAGACCCAGTACTTC,CASSFILRQETQYF
TRBJ2-1,14,NA,TRBV9,NA,TGTGCCAGCAGCGTAGGATCGCAGGGGAATGAGCAGTTCTTC,CASSVGSQGNEQFF
TRBJ1-2,12,NA,TRBV7-2,TRBD1,TGTGCCAGCAGCTCCGACAGGGTTGGCTACACCTTC,CASSSDRVGYTF
TRBJ2-7,15,NA,TRBV27,NA,TGTGCCAGCAGTTTATCGGGACTTTCTACCTACGAGCAGTACTTC,CASSLSGLSTYEQYF
TRBJ2-1,15,few,TRBV19,TRBD2,TGTGCCAGTAGTCCCCGACTAGCGGGAGGCAGGGAGCAGTTCTTC,CASSPRLAGGREQFF